The entry that follows covers one T cell receptor beta chain sequence. Authors' methods: Reference gene primer amplification in the assay estimated nucleated cell counts. The repertoire was sequenced with immunoSEQ multiplex PCR; TCRdb's copy has only in-frame clones and lacks some. V and J calls and clone size are those listed in that table; D and trimming were worked out from the DNA. The sample contains around 170,000 clones, roughly 90% of which appear only once. These data come from a study of blood T cell repertoires in COVID-19. Across the study: Italy, Spain and the United States were the sources of the convalescent and acute COVID-19 samples.

V was pared by 5 bases and J by 1 base, with 15 bases between. CDR1 is MNHEY, CDR2 SVGAGI, per germline. The CDR3 has 15 residues. This receptor was obtained from a man aged 55-75 years with acute or convalescent COVID-19. The V call is TRBV6-5, the J call TRBJ2-7; possible D gene TRBD2, 5 bases. The sequencing sample was made of peripheral blood. The CDR3 coding sequence is TGTGCCAGCAGTCACCGAACTAGGGTTTCCTACGAGCAGTACTTC. It translates to CASSHRTRVSYEQYF.